This T cell receptor beta chain appears in the sequencing data of a study of identical twins. Regarding the study as a whole: Where out-of-frame alpha sequences were twin-shared, they showed excess low generation probability. Within beta out-of-frame sequences, the excess sharing observed between twins was weaker.

Looked up from germline, CDR1 is DFQATT and CDR2 is SNEGSKA (reference sequence). This CDR3 comprises 17 residues. V gave up 3 bases and J gave up 3 bases; unmatched junction bases: 13. MiXCR, run by TCRdb on the 5' RACE reads, gives a single entry per CDR3 protein. Here the sample spans about 250,000 distinct CDR3 sequences, about 8.3% being singletons. This clonotype occurred many times. As yet, its antigen is unknown. These data were also reused for a study on yellow fever vaccine responses in identical twins. Per that study: Twins' vaccine T cell response reportedly seemed partly convergent, partly personalized.

The sequencing sample was made of CD8+ T cells sorted from blood. The receptor comes from a woman under 30 in good health. The V and J genes are TRBV20-1 and TRBJ2-2, with 7 bases fitting TRBD2. DNA for the CDR3: TGCAGTGCTAGTGGGGGGACTATCTACCGGGACACCGGGGAGCTGTTTTTT. It yields the protein CSASGGTIYRDTGELFF.